A single T cell receptor (beta chain) is shown here with its context. These data belong to a study of radiotherapy plus CTLA-4 blockade in lung cancer. Sequenced by immunoSEQ multiplex PCR; TCRdb stores in-frame clones only, minus some. The profile shows about 88,000 clones, about two thirds of them singletons. The CDR3 spans 14 residues. Trimming cost V 4 bases and J 6 bases; bases outside gene matches: 6. CDR1 and CDR2 (germline): SGDLS, YYNGEE. The rearrangement joins TRBV9 to TRBJ1-5; 8 bases fit TRBD1. This receptor was taken from a human donor with non-small cell lung cancer that progressed on radiotherapy plus ipilimumab. Sequencing used peripheral blood, obtained from a patient treated with radiotherapy plus ipilimumab. CDR3 sequence (DNA): TGTGCCAGCAGCCCGACAGGGGCGGCTCAGCCCCAGCATTTT. Protein: CASSPTGAAQPQHF.